This T cell receptor (beta chain) emerged from a study of blood T cell repertoires in COVID-19 (TCRdb year 2020). Regarding the research as a whole: Samples covering the acute and convalescent phases of COVID-19 were provided by collaborators in the United States, Italy and Spain. Deeply sampled blood TCRbeta repertoires from subjects exposed to, actively infected with, or recovered from COVID-19 were included in the dataset. The samples were drawn from the first 160 participants of the ongoing ImmuneRACE study and from roughly 1,300 subjects provided by 6 global collaborators. The prospective study material was composed of cDNA or gDNA derived from T cells, B-cell-depleted T cells, or PBMCs. The repertoires were released in a freely available public database intended as a resource for research on the immune response to SARS-CoV-2. Where available, HLA class I and class II types were obtained from metadata supplied by the sample provider rather than from assay-based typing. Sample metadata almost always included a de-identified subject ID, COVID-19 status, age in years and sex.

Broader findings and caveats from the paper: How much clinical and demographic metadata was included differed by source and by participant, and the metadata was provided uncurated.

Participants in the prospective study were enrolled through a virtual design, were aged roughly 18 to 95 years, and lived in roughly 24 United States geographic areas. Cohort assignment in the prospective study relied on participant-reported clinical history from a screening survey and a study questionnaire. Recovered participants in ImmuneRACE Cohort 3 were defined by two consecutive negative NP/OP PCR tests, clearance by a healthcare professional, or resolution of symptoms. In the prospective study, mobile phlebotomists collected whole blood, serum and a nasopharyngeal or oropharyngeal swab from each participant. Additional blood draws and questionnaires over a 2-month period could optionally be provided by prospective study participants. Before DNA extraction, prospective study blood samples were shipped either frozen or at room temperature. About this clone: What this receptor recognizes is not known. Base quality data are lacking; no much larger clone is found one base away.

TCRbeta CDR3 regions were amplified from genomic DNA by means of the immunoSEQ Assay, a bias-controlled multiplex PCR. From the authors' description of their analysis: The number of nucleated cells in each sample was estimated from the amplification of reference gene primers within the assay. To quantify the absolute abundance of each unique TCRbeta CDR3 rearrangement, sequence reads were collapsed and filtered. For each sample, productive Simpson clonality was calculated as the square root of Simpson's diversity index across productive rearrangements. Held by TCRdb, this immuneACCESS table contains in-frame sequences only and omits some clones. Under half of the omission traces to an unresolved V gene where checked; the cause of the rest is unknown. V, J and clone size are those of that table, while D and trimming were read from the DNA. For this sample there are fewer than 200,000 clones; over 80% appear just once. The top ten clones comprise about 4.4% of the sample.

Deletion took 0 bases off V and 3 bases off J, with a span of 6 bases between the germline ends. Reading from cysteine to phenylalanine, the CDR3 counts 13 amino acids. The DNA shown is the 39-base CDR3, in frame from base 1. Via the germline V gene (reference sequence), CDR1 is SGHNT and CDR2 YYREEE. This chain is built from TRBV5-4 and TRBJ1-1; the D gene identity is not certain. The sample comprised PBMCs or T cells enriched from blood (not recorded which). The clonotype was recovered from a woman aged 50 to 60 who had recovered from COVID-19. The DNA is TGTGCCAGCAGCTTGGGGCTGTACACTGAAGCTTTCTTT. Translation gives CASSLGLYTEAFF.